The 18 T cell receptor beta chains below come from one sample, sequenced in a study of cytomegalovirus exposure and HLA in healthy donors. In the PCR, 60 Vbeta and 13 Jbeta primers were used. Only in-frame clones appear in the TCRdb table, and some are missing; sequencing was by immunoSEQ multiplex PCR. The sample lists about 150,000 clones, around 65% seen once, with 3% in the top ten. Source material: PBMCs. These receptors came from a woman younger than 45 in good health and CMV-seropositive.

The chain employs TRBV29-1 and TRBJ2-7, with TRBD2 as a possible D gene (6 bases). V lost 6 bases to trimming and J lost 1 base, with 10 bases between them. The CDR3 runs to 12 residues. The germline gives CDR1 SQVTM, CDR2 ANQGSEA. The CDR3 reads CSVSGSSYEQYF. The CDR3 DNA is TGCAGCGTCAGCGGGTCTTCCTACGAGCAGTACTTC.

The genes are TRBV18 and TRBJ1-5; 9 bases line up with TRBD1. Germline values: CDR1 KGHSH, CDR2 LQKENI. This CDR3 contains 16 residues. Trimming took 3 bases from V and 5 from J; bases not matched to a gene: 8. In nucleotides, the CDR3 is TGTGCCAGCTCACCCACCGGGACAGGGAACTATCAGCCCCAGCATTTT. Translation: CASSPTGTGNYQPQHF.

This chain joins TRBV19 and TRBJ1-5; TRBD1 might be the D (6 bases). Germline V gene data show CDR1 as LNHDA and CDR2 as SQIVND (reference sequence). The CDR3 totals 14 residues. V lost 5 bases to trimming and J lost 5 bases, with 13 bases between them. CDR3 nucleotide sequence: TGTGCCAGTAGTCTCATGGACAGTTATCAGCCCCAGCATTTT. Amino acids: CASSLMDSYQPQHF.

The CDR3 DNA sequence: TGCGCCAGCAGCCAAGACAGGAATAATTCACCCCTCCACTTT. Protein: CASSQDRNNSPLHF. The chain uses TRBV4-1 and TRBJ1-6, with no clear D. The V end was cut by 0 bases, the J end by 5 bases, with 5 bases between. The CDR3 length is 14 residues. Germline V gene lookup returns CDR1 MGHRA and CDR2 YSYEKL.

The J gene is TRBJ1-3, the V gene TRBV9, with D possibly TRBD1 on 5 matching bases. The germline V gene encodes CDR1 SGDLS and CDR2 YYNGEE. CDR3 length: 16 residues. Trimming left V 0 bases short and J 0 bases short, with 10 bases between. The CDR3 protein is CASSVVDSVSGNTIYF. CDR3 DNA sequence: TGTGCCAGCAGCGTAGTAGACAGCGTCTCTGGAAACACCATATATTTT.

The table lists this clone with a few counts. This rearrangement joins TRBV2 to TRBJ1-1; the match to TRBD1 covers 10 bases. V gave up 6 bases and J gave up 1 base; unmatched junction bases: 11. Germline V lookup: CDR1 SNHLY, CDR2 FYNNEI. This CDR3 contains 17 residues. The chain's CDR3 is CASRKDRGLRGNTEAFF. CDR3 DNA: TGTGCCAGCAGAAAAGACAGGGGGCTACGGGGGAACACTGAAGCTTTCTTT.

The gene calls are TRBV6-6 and TRBJ2-5; weak D call: TRBD1 (6 bases). The germline V gene has CDR1 MNHNY and CDR2 SVGAGI (reference sequence). Trimming removed 10 bases from V and 2 bases from J, with 11 bases in between. The CDR3 contains 12 residues. CDR3 loop: CATGTLQETQYF. CDR3 DNA sequence: TGTGCCACCGGGACACTGCAAGAGACCCAGTACTTC.

The rearrangement uses TRBV6-6 and TRBJ1-6; TRBD1 agrees at 8 bases. The V gene's germline CDR1 is MNHNY and CDR2 SVGAGI (reference sequence). The CDR3 loop spans 15 amino acids. The J segment lost 8 bases and the V segment lost 7 bases, leaving 10 bases of the junction unmatched. The CDR3 DNA reads as TGTGCCAGCACCGTAACGACAGGGGCCTATTCACCCCTCCACTTT. This sequence encodes CASTVTTGAYSPLHF.

The chain couples TRBV11-2 to TRBJ2-1; 7 nucleotides line up with TRBD2. Per germline, CDR1 SGHAT and CDR2 FQNNGV. V lost 1 base and J lost 3; bases outside the gene matches: 3. The length of the CDR3 is 15 residues. The chain's CDR3 is CASSLGTRGYNEQFF. The CDR3 DNA reads as TGTGCCAGCAGCTTAGGGACTAGAGGCTACAATGAGCAGTTCTTC.

Regarding this clone: One junction end disagrees with the germline gene, perhaps due to a read error. V gene TRBV5-4 combines with J gene TRBJ1-4; weak D call: TRBD1 (6 bases). This CDR3 contains 13 residues. Germline assignment: CDR1 SGHNT and CDR2 YYREEE (reference sequence). The CDR3 here is CASSSRDNEKLFF. The CDR3, as DNA: TGTGCCAGCAGCTCTCGGGACAATGAAAAGCTGTTTTTT.

This chain links TRBV6-1 with TRBJ1-2; 7 bases fit TRBD1. The V segment lost 9 bases and the J segment 4 bases; nucleotides outside the gene matches: 8. Germline-derived CDR1 and CDR2 are MNHNS and SASEGT. This CDR3 is built from 13 residues. The CDR3 coding sequence is TGTGCCAGTCGGACCGGGACAGTCTATGGCTACACCTTC. Protein: CASRTGTVYGYTF.

This rearrangement joins TRBV5-1 to TRBJ1-4, with a weak D call TRBD1 (6 bases). In germline, CDR1 is SGHRS, CDR2 YFSETQ. Trimming cost V 5 bases and J 0 bases, with 17 bases left between them. The CDR3 sequence is 17 residues long. The CDR3 sequence: CASRPRGQPATNEKLFF. The CDR3 DNA is TGCGCCAGCAGGCCCCGTGGACAGCCGGCAACTAATGAAAAACTGTTTTTT.

This chain links TRBV4-1 with TRBJ1-2; D call uncertain. V lost 0 bases and J 6 bases, leaving 11 bases between the germline ends. The CDR3 extends over 14 amino acids. The germline gives CDR1 MGHRA, CDR2 YSYEKL. CDR3 amino acids: CASSQDLRTHGYTF. CDR3 nucleotides: TGCGCCAGCAGCCAAGACTTGAGGACTCATGGCTACACCTTC.

The chain carries TRBV2 and TRBJ1-1; the D gene is possibly TRBD1 (6 bases). V was cut by 2 bases and J by 2 bases, with 18 bases left in between. The CDR3 spans 17 residues. In germline, CDR1 is SNHLY, CDR2 FYNNEI. CDR3 amino acids: CASSETGSSLLNTEAFF. For the CDR3, the DNA is TGTGCCAGCAGTGAAACAGGGAGTTCTCTCTTAAACACTGAAGCTTTCTTT.

This clone was picked up a small number of times. CDR3 bases: TGTGCCAGCAGCTTATATGGAAACACCATATATTTT. Encoded protein: CASSLYGNTIYF. The chain is built from TRBV7-6 and TRBJ1-3; D remains unclear. There are 12 residues in the CDR3. CDR1 is SGHVS, CDR2 FNYEAQ, per germline. The V gene lost 2 bases and the J gene lost 3 bases, with 2 bases spanning the gap.

This chain's CDR3 is CATSRGTSLYYEQYF. The CDR3 DNA reads as TGTGCCACCAGCAGAGGGACTAGTTTGTACTACGAGCAGTACTTC. The chain joins TRBV15 to TRBJ2-7; the match to TRBD2 covers 7 bases. The CDR3 is made up of 15 amino acids. The ends lost 1 base at V and 3 bases at J; junction bases unmatched: 6. Germline-derived CDR1 and CDR2 are LNHNV and YYDKDF (reference sequence). Full variable domain (outside the CDR3, taken from reference TRBV15 and TRBJ2-7): DAMVIQNPRYQVTQFGKPVTLSCSQTLNHNVMYWYQQKSSQAPKLLFHYYDKDFNNEADTPDNFQSRRPNTSFCFLDIRSPGLGDTAMYLCATSRGTSLYYEQYFGPGTRLTVT.

This clone was picked up a small number of times. This sequence joins TRBV9 and TRBJ1-4, with 8 nucleotides matching TRBD1. Germline V gives CDR1 SGDLS, CDR2 YYNGEE. Losses at the gene ends were 1 base for V and 5 bases for J; bases not matched to a gene: 4. The CDR3 totals 15 residues. The CDR3 sequence: CASSVQGAENEKLFF. The CDR3 region has the DNA TGTGCCAGCAGCGTACAGGGGGCCGAGAATGAAAAACTGTTTTTT.

This sequence joins TRBV27 and TRBJ2-2, with D perhaps TRBD1 (6 bases). The CDR3 runs 14 residues. Germline CDR1 and CDR2: MNHEY and SMNVEV (reference sequence). Between the trimmed V and J ends, which lost 5 bases and 4 bases, there was a span of 11 bases. This CDR3 reads CASSGWGRTGELFF. CDR3 bases: TGTGCCAGCAGTGGGTGGGGGCGCACCGGGGAGCTGTTTTTT.